This TCR beta chain comes out of a study of OX40 agonist ivuxolimab in advanced cancers. Profiled with immunoSEQ multiplex PCR; TCRdb holds only in-frame clones, not every one. This table has about 41,000 clones, around four fifths appearing once. Study-level findings and limits: Dosing at 0.1 to 3.0 mg/kg was accompanied by clonal expansion of CD4+ and CD8+ blood T cells by week 6. Patients who responded partially at 0.1-3.0 mg/kg showed clonal expansion ranking among the lowest.

This clone has only a few counts. What it recognizes is unknown. At cycle 4 day 1, cycle 7 day 1, and baseline, blood was sampled. Germline V lookup: CDR1 SGDLS, CDR2 YYNGEE. J gave up 7 bases and V 3 bases, and 4 bases lay outside the gene matches. The CDR3 loop spans 15 amino acids. Sequencing used CD4+ or CD8+ T cells sorted from blood, obtained in a trial of the OX40 agonist ivuxolimab. The chain links TRBV9 to TRBJ2-1; 13 nucleotides line up with TRBD2. The source of this sequence is an adult with an advanced solid tumor such as melanoma, head and neck, liver or kidney cancer. The CDR3 DNA reads TGTGCCAGCAGCGGGACTAGCGGGAGTTATAATGAGCAGTTCTTC. Translation: CASSGTSGSYNEQFF.